The entry that follows covers one T cell receptor (beta chain) sequence. These data are taken from a study of shared clonotypes between healthy human individuals. Study information: The cohort comprised a couple of women and a few men. Their ages spanned 18 to 49 years.

Profiling relied on immunoSEQ multiplex PCR, and the TCRdb table lists in-frame clones only, not all of them. The sample lists about 490,000 clones; 79% were seen once. CDR1 is SEHNR, CDR2 FQNEAQ, per germline (reference sequence). V was shortened by 5 bases and J by 7 bases, with 15 bases between the two germline ends. The CDR3 has 15 amino acids. The genes are TRBV7-9 and TRBJ1-6; D is perhaps TRBD1 (5 bases). The receptor was isolated from a woman aged 40-49 years in good health. Some clones in this sample may be carry-over from other donors' samples. Source material: PBMCs. The CDR3, as DNA: TGTGCCAGCAGCGGGGACCCACCGGGGAATTCACCCCTCCACTTT. It specifies CASSGDPPGNSPLHF.